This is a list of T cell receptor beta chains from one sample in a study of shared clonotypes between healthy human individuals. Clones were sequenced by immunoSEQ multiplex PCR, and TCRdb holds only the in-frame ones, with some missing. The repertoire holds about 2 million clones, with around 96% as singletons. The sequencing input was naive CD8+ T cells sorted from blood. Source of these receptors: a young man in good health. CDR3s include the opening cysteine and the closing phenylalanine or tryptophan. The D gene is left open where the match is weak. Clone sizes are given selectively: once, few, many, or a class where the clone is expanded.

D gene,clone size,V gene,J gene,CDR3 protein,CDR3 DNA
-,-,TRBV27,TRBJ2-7,CASSLIPLGRVTSYEQYF,TGTGCCAGCAGTTTAATCCCCCTGGGCAGGGTCACTTCCTACGAGCAGTACTTC
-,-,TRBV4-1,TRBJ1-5,CASSLGEPNQPQHF,TGCGCCAGCAGCCTCGGGGAGCCGAATCAGCCCCAGCATTTT
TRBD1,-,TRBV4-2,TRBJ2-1,CASSQDHRVLQGASYNEQFF,TGTGCCAGCAGCCAAGATCATCGGGTTCTACAGGGGGCCTCCTACAATGAGCAGTTCTTC
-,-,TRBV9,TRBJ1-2,CASSVGGAYGYTF,TGTGCCAGCAGCGTAGGGGGGGCCTATGGCTACACCTTC
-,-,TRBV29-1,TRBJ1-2,CSVEDGAGYHYGYTF,TGCAGCGTGGAGGATGGAGCGGGCTATCACTATGGCTACACCTTC
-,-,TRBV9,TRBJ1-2,CASSVDDAYGYTF,TGTGCCAGCAGCGTAGATGACGCCTATGGCTACACCTTC
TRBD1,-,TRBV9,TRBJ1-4,CASSSWTGSNEKLFF,TGTGCCAGCAGCTCGTGGACAGGGTCAAATGAAAAACTGTTTTTT
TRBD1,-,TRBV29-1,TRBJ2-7,CSVGGSDRGYEQYF,TGCAGCGTTGGGGGGTCGGACAGGGGCTACGAGCAGTACTTC
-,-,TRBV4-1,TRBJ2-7,CASSQVLGGHEQYF,TGCGCCAGCAGCCAAGTTCTGGGGGGGCACGAGCAGTACTTC
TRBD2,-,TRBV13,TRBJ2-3,CASSPGLAEGIDTQYF,TGTGCCAGCAGCCCAGGACTAGCCGAGGGTATAGATACGCAGTATTTT
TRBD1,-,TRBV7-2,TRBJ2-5,CASSLDGTAQETQYF,TGTGCCAGCAGCTTGGATGGGACAGCACAAGAGACCCAGTACTTC
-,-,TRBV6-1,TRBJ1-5,CASSDMGSLSNQPQHF,TGTGCCAGCAGTGATATGGGCAGCTTGTCGAATCAGCCCCAGCATTTT
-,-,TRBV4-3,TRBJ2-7,CASSQERDTYEQYF,TGCGCCAGCAGCCAAGAAAGGGACACCTACGAGCAGTACTTC
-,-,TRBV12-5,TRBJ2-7,CASGLVQVQYF,TGTGCTAGTGGTTTGGTGCAGGTACAGTACTTC
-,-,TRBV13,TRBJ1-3,CASSPKDIGNTIYF,TGTGCCAGCAGCCCGAAGGACATTGGAAACACCATATATTTT
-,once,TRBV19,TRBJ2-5,CASSSPMTGRGTQYF,TGTGCCAGTAGTAGCCCCATGACAGGGCGGGGGACCCAGTACTTC
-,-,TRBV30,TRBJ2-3,CAWDFGTIRVTDTQYF,TGTGCCTGGGACTTTGGGACAATCCGTGTAACAGATACGCAGTATTTT
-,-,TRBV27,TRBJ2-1,CASSLSAGHSYNEQFF,TGTGCCAGCAGTTTATCTGCCGGACACTCCTACAATGAGCAGTTCTTC
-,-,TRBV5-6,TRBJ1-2,CASSLPFGDGYTF,TGTGCCAGCAGCTTGCCCTTTGGTGATGGCTACACCTTC
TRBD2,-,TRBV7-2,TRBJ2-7,CASSSLAGLAYEQYF,TGTGCCAGCAGCTCCCTAGCGGGGCTAGCCTACGAGCAGTACTTC
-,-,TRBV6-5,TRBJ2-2,CASSSMGLTNTGELFF,TGTGCCAGCAGTTCGATGGGACTTACGAACACCGGGGAGCTGTTTTTT
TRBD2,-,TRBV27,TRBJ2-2,CASSLLAGVDTGELFF,TGTGCCAGCAGTCTTCTAGCGGGAGTCGACACCGGGGAGCTGTTTTTT
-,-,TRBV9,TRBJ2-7,CASSVYGDTSYEQYF,TGTGCCAGCAGCGTATATGGGGACACCTCCTACGAGCAGTACTTC
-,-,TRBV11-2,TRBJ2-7,CASSLEDWAYEQYF,TGTGCCAGCAGCTTAGAGGATTGGGCCTACGAGCAGTACTTC
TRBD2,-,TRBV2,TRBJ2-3,CASSEASGMGTDTQYF,TGTGCCAGCAGTGAAGCGAGCGGGATGGGCACAGATACGCAGTATTTT
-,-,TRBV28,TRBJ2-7,CASSSRDLLYEQYF,TGTGCCAGCAGTTCCCGTGACCTTCTTTACGAGCAGTACTTC
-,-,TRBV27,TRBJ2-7,CASSSLAGTYEQYF,TGTGCCAGCAGTTCCCTGGCAGGTACCTACGAGCAGTACTTC
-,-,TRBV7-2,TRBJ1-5,CASSLTENQPQHF,TGTGCCAGCAGCTTGACAGAGAATCAGCCCCAGCATTTT
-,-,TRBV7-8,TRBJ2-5,CASSSSMGHLPGTQYF,TGTGCCAGCAGCTCGTCGATGGGACACCTCCCGGGGACCCAGTACTTC
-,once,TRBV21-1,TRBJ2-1,CAISRASGGPREQFF,TGTGCCATCAGCAGGGCTAGCGGGGGGCCCAGGGAGCAGTTCTTC
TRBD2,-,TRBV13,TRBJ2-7,CASAMASGNYEQYF,TGTGCCAGCGCCATGGCGAGCGGGAACTACGAGCAGTACTTC
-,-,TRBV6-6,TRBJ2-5,CASSTRGAYQETQYF,TGTGCCAGCAGCACTCGGGGGGCTTACCAAGAGACCCAGTACTTC
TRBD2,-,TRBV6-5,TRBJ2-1,CASSSSSGEFYNEQFF,TGTGCCAGCAGTTCCTCAAGCGGGGAGTTCTACAATGAGCAGTTCTTC
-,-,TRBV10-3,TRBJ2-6,CAISGPPGANVLTF,TGTGCCATCAGTGGGCCCCCCGGGGCCAACGTCCTGACTTTC
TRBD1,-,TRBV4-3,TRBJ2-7,CASSPSTGGYEQYF,TGCGCCAGCAGCCCATCGACAGGGGGCTACGAGCAGTACTTC
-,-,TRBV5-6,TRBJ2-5,CASSFGQGALGAQYF,TGTGCCAGCAGCTTCGGTCAGGGAGCCCTCGGAGCCCAGTACTTC
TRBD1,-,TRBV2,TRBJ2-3,CASLGQAPGTQYF,TGTGCCAGCTTGGGACAGGCACCCGGTACGCAGTATTTT
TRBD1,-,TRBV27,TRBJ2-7,CASSFSAGQENYEQYF,TGTGCCAGCAGCTTCTCTGCGGGACAGGAAAACTACGAGCAGTACTTC
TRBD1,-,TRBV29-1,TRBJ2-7,CSVELDRGMPYEQYF,TGCAGCGTTGAGTTAGACAGGGGAATGCCCTACGAGCAGTACTTC
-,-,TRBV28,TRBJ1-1,CASSLAGNTEAFF,TGTGCCAGCAGTTTAGCGGGAAACACTGAAGCTTTCTTT
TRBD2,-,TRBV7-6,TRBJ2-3,CASSFLAGALFSTDTQYF,TGTGCCAGCAGCTTTCTAGCGGGAGCGCTCTTCTCCACAGATACGCAGTATTTT
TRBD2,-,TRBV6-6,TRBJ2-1,CASSYGTSAHNEQFF,TGTGCCAGCAGCTACGGGACTAGCGCTCACAATGAGCAGTTCTTC
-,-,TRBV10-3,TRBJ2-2,CAATMEGSGELFF,TGTGCCGCTACTATGGAAGGATCCGGGGAGCTGTTTTTT
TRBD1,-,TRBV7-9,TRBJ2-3,CASSSNLDREGTDTQYF,TGTGCCAGCAGCTCCAACCTGGACAGGGAGGGCACAGATACGCAGTATTTT
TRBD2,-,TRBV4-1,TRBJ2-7,CASSLRAGGPYEQYF,TGCGCCAGCAGCCTCCGAGCGGGGGGCCCCTACGAGCAGTACTTC
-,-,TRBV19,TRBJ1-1,CASSNPGTEAFF,TGTGCCAGTAGTAACCCCGGGACAGAAGCTTTCTTT
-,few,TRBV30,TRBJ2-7,CAWSYSYEQYF,TGTGCCTGGAGTTACTCCTACGAGCAGTACTTC
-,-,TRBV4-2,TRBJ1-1,CASSQDAEGGTEAFF,TGTGCCAGCAGCCAAGACGCCGAAGGGGGAACTGAAGCTTTCTTT
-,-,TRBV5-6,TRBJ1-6,CASSLLRQNSPLHF,TGTGCCAGCAGCTTGTTGAGACAGAATTCACCCCTCCACTTT
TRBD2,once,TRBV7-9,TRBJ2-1,CASSSLAGGTDEQFF,TGTGCCAGCAGCTCCTTAGCGGGGGGGACCGATGAGCAGTTCTTC
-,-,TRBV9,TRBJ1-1,CASSVSPNTEAFF,TGTGCCAGCAGCGTATCTCCGAACACTGAAGCTTTCTTT
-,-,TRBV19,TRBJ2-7,CASSIFGQMHNEQYF,TGTGCCAGTAGTATTTTCGGACAGATGCACAACGAGCAGTACTTC